This TCR beta chain emerged from a study of CD8 T cells in ankylosing spondylitis. Scientists made TCR beta libraries using quantitative 5'-RACE with molecular barcodes. TCRdb re-derived calls from the 5' RACE reads in MiXCR, one entry per CDR3 protein. Here the sample spans 700,000 or so distinct CDR3 sequences, around a fifth being singletons. General observations from the study: Researchers report that disease-linked clones proved CD8+ and relatively rare in peripheral blood. Apparently characteristic of ankylosing spondylitis blood was a TCR beta motif (fewer than 10 highly homologous variants). From matched ankylosing spondylitis synovial fluid, disease-linked clones were reportedly recovered at significantly enriched levels.

A note on this clonotype: The antigen is not known.

Input material: blood, either unsorted or a sorted T cell fraction (not recorded which). The sequence was obtained from a male donor with ankylosing spondylitis.

The CDR3 coding sequence is TGTGCCAGCAGTTACGGACTGAGCACAGATACGCAGTATTTT. Amino acids: CASSYGLSTDTQYF. The V and J genes are TRBV6-2 or TRBV6-3 and TRBJ2-3; maybe TRBD2 (5 bases). CDR1 is MNHEY, CDR2 SVGEGT, per germline. This CDR3 has 14 amino acids. The V gene lost 2 bases and the J gene lost 0 bases, with 6 bases spanning the gap.